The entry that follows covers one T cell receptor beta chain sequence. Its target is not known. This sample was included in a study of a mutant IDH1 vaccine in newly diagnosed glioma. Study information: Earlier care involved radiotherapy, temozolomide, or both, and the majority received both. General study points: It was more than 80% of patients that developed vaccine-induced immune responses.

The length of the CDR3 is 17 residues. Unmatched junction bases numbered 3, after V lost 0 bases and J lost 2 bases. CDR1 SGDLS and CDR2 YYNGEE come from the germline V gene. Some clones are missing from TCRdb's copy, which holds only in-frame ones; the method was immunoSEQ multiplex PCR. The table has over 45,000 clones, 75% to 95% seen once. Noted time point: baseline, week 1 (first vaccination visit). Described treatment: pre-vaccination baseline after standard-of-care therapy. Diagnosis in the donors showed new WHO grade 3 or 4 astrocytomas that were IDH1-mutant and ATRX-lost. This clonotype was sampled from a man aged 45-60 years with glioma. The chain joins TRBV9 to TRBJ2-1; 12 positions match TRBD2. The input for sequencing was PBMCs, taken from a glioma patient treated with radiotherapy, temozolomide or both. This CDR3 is CASSVGTSGTTYNEQFF. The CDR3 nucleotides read TGTGCCAGCAGCGTAGGGACTAGCGGGACTACCTACAATGAGCAGTTCTTC.